This TCR beta chain was obtained from a study of human T cells and chemical hapten exposure. Study outcomes and limitations: Those TCRs sitting above 1 in 1000 frequency stayed the same with DPC sensitization. Compared to controls, expanded TCRs made significantly more large clusters of similar CDR3s.

Time point given: pre-sensitization, week 0. Treatment specified: therapeutic diphenylcyclopropenone sensitization with weekly scalp DPC. This clonotype has a handful of counts. What it recognizes is unknown. One entry per CDR3 protein results from TCRdb running MiXCR on the RACE reads. In the table there are fewer than 300,000 distinct CDR3 sequences, about 9% of which are singletons. The TCR originated in a woman in her thirties or forties with alopecia areata. Some clones in this sample may be carry-over from other donors' samples. The sample in question was whole blood, obtained in connection with sensitization to the hapten diphenylcyclopropenone (DPC).

Here the CDR3 DNA reads TGTGCCAGCAGCCCTCCCCTGGTGGCCAACGTCCTGACTTTC. It yields the protein CASSPPLVANVLTF. The V and J genes are TRBV6-2 or TRBV6-3 and TRBJ2-6; unclear D gene. The germline V and J ends were trimmed by 6 bases and 6 bases, with 12 bases remaining between them. CDR1 is MNHEY and CDR2 is SVGEGT in the germline V gene. The CDR3 has 14 amino acids.